The sequence of this T cell receptor (beta chain) was determined in a study of blood T cell repertoires in COVID-19. Study summary: Nucleic acid was either cDNA or gDNA, and it came from T cells, B-cell-depleted T cells, or PBMCs.

Clones were sequenced by immunoSEQ multiplex PCR, and TCRdb holds only the in-frame ones, with some missing. This table holds about 27,000 clones, roughly 90% found once. Germline V CDR1 and CDR2: LNHDA, SQIVND (reference sequence). Losses at the gene ends were 7 bases for V and 0 bases for J; bases not matched to a gene: 5. The CDR3 length is 14 residues. The TCR comes from a human donor in a cohort sampled during active COVID-19. The V and J genes are TRBV19 and TRBJ2-5; 7 nucleotides agree with TRBD1. Sequencing was performed on peripheral blood. The CDR3 region has the DNA TGTGCCAGTAAAGTGGGACAGCACCAAGAGACCCAGTACTTC. It is translated as CASKVGQHQETQYF.